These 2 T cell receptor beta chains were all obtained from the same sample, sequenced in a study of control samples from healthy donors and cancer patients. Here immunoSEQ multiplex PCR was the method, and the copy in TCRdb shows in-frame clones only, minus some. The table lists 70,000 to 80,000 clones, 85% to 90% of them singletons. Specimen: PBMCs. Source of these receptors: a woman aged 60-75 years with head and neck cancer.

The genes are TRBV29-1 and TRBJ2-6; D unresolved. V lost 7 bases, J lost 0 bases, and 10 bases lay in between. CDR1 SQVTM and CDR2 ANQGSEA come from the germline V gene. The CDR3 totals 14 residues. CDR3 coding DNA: TGCAGCGCTGACATCGGCTCTGGGGCCAACGTCCTGACTTTC. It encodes CSADIGSGANVLTF.

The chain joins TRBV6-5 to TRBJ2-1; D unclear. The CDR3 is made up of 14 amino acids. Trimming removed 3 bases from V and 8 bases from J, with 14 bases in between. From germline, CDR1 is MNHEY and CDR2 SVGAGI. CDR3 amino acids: CASSYLGASDEQFF. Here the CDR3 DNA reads TGTGCCAGCAGTTATCTTGGAGCGTCCGATGAGCAGTTCTTC.